This T cell receptor (beta chain) was recovered during a study of T cell responses to AZD1222 COVID-19 vaccine. Study results and caveats: Following two doses of AZD1222, Spike-specific TCR breadth and depth rose. White British ancestry dominated among donors, who included more females, and clonal diversity was possibly underestimated.

Looked up from germline, CDR1 is MDHEN and CDR2 is SYDVKM. The CDR3 runs 11 residues. V lost 3 bases, J lost 13 bases, and 12 bases lay in between. About this clone: Its target is unknown.

Some clones are missing from TCRdb's copy, which holds only in-frame ones; the method was immunoSEQ multiplex PCR. The top ten hold around 7.7% of the sample, which has about 85,000 clones, around 85% seen once. The clonotype comes from an adult in good health. The V call is TRBV28, the J call TRBJ2-5; D is uncertain. Sequencing was performed on peripheral blood, taken on day 0 of AZD1222 vaccination. CDR3 coding DNA: TGTGCCAGCAGTTTGGTCGACCTGCGGTACTTC. This encodes CASSLVDLRYF.